The 10 T cell receptor beta chains presented below share a single source sample, sequenced in a study of T cell changes during pregnancy in multiple sclerosis. Using immunoSEQ multiplex PCR, the repertoire was profiled, and TCRdb retains in-frame clones only, with some absent. There are about 59,000 clones in the sample; roughly 94% occur only once, and roughly 2.5% lies in the top ten. The source material was CD8+ T cells from peripheral blood mononuclear cells, sampled after pregnancy. These TCRs come from a female donor with multiple sclerosis, enrolled in a pregnancy study.

The rearrangement joins TRBV7-9 to TRBJ2-5; the D gene is possibly TRBD2 (6 bases). V lost 6 bases and J 4 bases, leaving 9 bases between the germline ends. CDR1 and CDR2 (germline): SEHNR, FQNEAQ (reference sequence). The CDR3 covers 12 residues. The CDR3 loop reads CASRGGGETQYF. The DNA of the CDR3 is TGTGCCAGCAGGGGGGGAGGAGAGACCCAGTACTTC.

The CDR3 region is CAISPSGRPSYNEQFF. The DNA for the CDR3 is TGTGCCATCAGTCCTAGCGGGAGGCCTTCCTACAATGAGCAGTTCTTC. The chain is built from TRBV10-3 and TRBJ2-1; 11 nucleotides agree with TRBD2. CDR1 ENHRY and CDR2 SYGVKD come from the germline V gene. The CDR3 consists of 16 residues. The ends lost 5 bases at V and 1 base at J; junction bases unmatched: 4.

The chain employs TRBV2 and TRBJ2-5; D not resolved. The V end lost 3 bases, the J end lost 3 bases, and 17 bases lay between the germline ends. The CDR3 length is 16 residues. Germline V lookup: CDR1 SNHLY, CDR2 FYNNEI. The CDR3 reads CASSDPSRSRKETQYF. The CDR3 nucleotides are TGTGCCAGCAGTGACCCGTCTAGATCAAGGAAAGAGACCCAGTACTTC.

The chain has TRBV9 and TRBJ1-2, with 8 positions matching TRBD1. Germline CDR1 is SGDLS and CDR2 is YYNGEE. Germline trimming cut 7 bases from V and 9 bases from J; bases unmatched to any gene: 5. The CDR3 runs to 11 residues. The CDR3 sequence is CASRTGKSYTF. The DNA for the CDR3 is TGTGCCAGCCGGACAGGGAAAAGCTACACCTTC.

This CDR3 is CASSLMRVQPQHF. DNA of the CDR3: TGCGCCAGCAGCTTGATGAGGGTTCAGCCCCAGCATTTT. The chain links TRBV5-1 to TRBJ1-5; D uncertain. CDR3 length: 13 amino acids. Germline V gene sequence: CDR1 SGHRS, CDR2 YFSETQ. Trimming removed 1 base from V and 6 bases from J, with 8 bases in between. Full variable domain (rest looked up from reference TRBV5-1 and TRBJ1-5): KAGVTQTPRYLIKTRGQQVTLSCSPISGHRSVSWYQQTPGQGLQFLFEYFSETQRNKGNFPGRFSGRQFSNSRSEMNVSTLELGDSALYLCASSLMRVQPQHFGDGTRLSIL.

This chain joins TRBV4-1 and TRBJ2-7, with 7 positions matching TRBD2. The V gene end was trimmed by 0 bases and the J gene end by 2 bases; junction bases not matched to a gene: 4. The CDR3 has 15 amino acids. Germline V gene data show CDR1 as MGHRA and CDR2 as YSYEKL. CDR3 region: CASSQDRDYTYEQYF. The CDR3 DNA is TGCGCCAGCAGCCAAGACCGGGACTACACCTACGAGCAGTACTTC.

The chain joins TRBV27 to TRBJ2-1; D gene uncertain. CDR1 is MNHEY and CDR2 is SMNVEV in the germline V gene (reference sequence). The CDR3 sequence is 13 residues long. V lost 5 bases, J lost 7 bases, and 12 bases lay in between. CDR3 region: CASSLTQRNEQFF. The CDR3 DNA reads TGTGCCAGCAGTCTAACCCAGAGGAATGAGCAGTTCTTC.

About this clone: Other nucleotide sequences in the sample specify the same CDR3. The chain couples TRBV9 to TRBJ2-1, with TRBD2 identical over 8 bases. CDR3 length: 15 residues. Germline V lookup: CDR1 SGDLS, CDR2 YYNGEE. V was clipped by 0 bases and J by 1 base; unmatched bases: 0. The CDR3 sequence: CASSVGGGSYNEQFF. For the CDR3, the DNA is TGTGCCAGCAGCGTAGGCGGGGGGTCCTACAATGAGCAGTTCTTC. Together with reference TRBV9 and TRBJ2-1, the CDR3 gives the full variable domain: DSGVTQTPKHLITATGQRVTLRCSPRSGDLSVYWYQQSLDQGLQFLIQYYNGEERAKGNILERFSAQQFPDLHSELNLSSLELGDSALYFCASSVGGGSYNEQFFGPGTRLTVL.

The chain carries TRBV28 and TRBJ1-1, with D possibly matching TRBD1 (6 bases). Germline loops: CDR1 MDHEN, CDR2 SYDVKM. The CDR3 has 13 residues. Trimming shortened V by 3 bases and J by 4 bases, and 9 bases separated the two germline ends. The CDR3: CASSFRGGTEAFF. The DNA for the CDR3 is TGTGCCAGCAGTTTCAGGGGTGGCACTGAAGCTTTCTTT.

The chain carries TRBV30 and TRBJ1-4; 8 positions agree with TRBD1. The CDR3 is made up of 12 amino acids. Per the germline V gene, CDR1 is GTSNPN and CDR2 is SVGIG (reference sequence). V lost 8 bases, J lost 6 bases, and 5 bases stayed unmatched. The CDR3 loop is CAQETGDEKLFF. The CDR3 region has the DNA TGTGCCCAGGAGACAGGGGATGAAAAACTGTTTTTT. Based on the CDR3 plus reference TRBV30 and TRBJ1-4, the full variable domain is SQTIHQWPATLVQPVGSPLSLECTVEGTSNPNLYWYRQAAGRGLQLLFYSVGIGQISSEVPQNLSASRPQDRQFILSSKKLLLSDSGFYLCAQETGDEKLFFGSGTQLSVL.